This T cell receptor (beta chain) was retrieved from a study of cytomegalovirus exposure and HLA in healthy donors. CDR3 length: 14 residues. V was shortened by 5 bases and J by 3 bases, with 13 bases between the two germline ends. CDR1 GTSNPN and CDR2 SVGIG come from the germline V gene (reference sequence). To note about this clone: No antigen is known for it.

PCR involved 60 Vbeta and 13 Jbeta primers. Authors' analysis steps: Roughly 10 million shared chains were among approximately 80 million unique TCR beta chains counted in a later analysis. The repertoire was sequenced with immunoSEQ multiplex PCR; TCRdb's copy has only in-frame clones and lacks some. V, J and clone size are those of that table, while D and trimming were read from the DNA. The sample yields about 120,000 clones, over 65% seen once. Findings and caveats of the study: Investigators reported approximately 170 TCR beta chains as tied to cytomegalovirus.

The genes are TRBV30 and TRBJ1-4; D possibly corresponds to TRBD1 (5 bases). The TCR was taken from a woman aged 40-49 years in good health and CMV-seropositive. Sequenced sample: PBMCs. CDR3 nucleotides: TGTGCCTGGGATAAGGGGCAGGCTAATGAAAAACTGTTTTTT. It specifies CAWDKGQANEKLFF.